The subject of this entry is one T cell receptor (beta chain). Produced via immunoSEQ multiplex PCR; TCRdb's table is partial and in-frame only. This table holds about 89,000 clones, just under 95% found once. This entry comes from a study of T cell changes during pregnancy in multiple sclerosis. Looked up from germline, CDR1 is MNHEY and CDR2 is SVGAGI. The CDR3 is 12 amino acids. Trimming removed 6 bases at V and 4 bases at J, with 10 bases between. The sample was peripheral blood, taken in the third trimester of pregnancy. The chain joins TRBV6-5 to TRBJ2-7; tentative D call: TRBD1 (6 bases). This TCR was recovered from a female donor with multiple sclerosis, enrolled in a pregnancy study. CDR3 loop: CASRSRGYEQYF. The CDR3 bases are TGTGCCAGCAGGTCCAGGGGTTACGAGCAGTACTTC.